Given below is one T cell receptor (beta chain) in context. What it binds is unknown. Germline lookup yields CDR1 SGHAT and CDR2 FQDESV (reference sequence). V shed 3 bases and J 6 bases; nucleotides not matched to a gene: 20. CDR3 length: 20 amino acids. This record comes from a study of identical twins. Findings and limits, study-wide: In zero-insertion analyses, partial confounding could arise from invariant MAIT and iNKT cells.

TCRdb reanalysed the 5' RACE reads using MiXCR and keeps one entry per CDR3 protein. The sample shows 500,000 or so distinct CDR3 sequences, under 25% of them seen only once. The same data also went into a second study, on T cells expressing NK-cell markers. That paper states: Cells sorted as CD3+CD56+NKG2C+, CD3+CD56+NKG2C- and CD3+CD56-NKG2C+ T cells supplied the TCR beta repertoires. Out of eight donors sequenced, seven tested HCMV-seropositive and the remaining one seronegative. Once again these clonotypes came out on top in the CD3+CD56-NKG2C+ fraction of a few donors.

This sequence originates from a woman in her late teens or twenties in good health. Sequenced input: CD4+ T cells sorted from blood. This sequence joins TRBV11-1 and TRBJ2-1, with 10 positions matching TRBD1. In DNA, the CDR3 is TGTGCCAGCAGCTTTCGGGACAGGGGACGCGGGCCTAAATCGGGCAATGAGCAGTTCTTC. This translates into CASSFRDRGRGPKSGNEQFF.